The 13 T cell receptor beta chains below all came from one sample that was sequenced in a study of immune evolution from preneoplasia to lung adenocarcinoma. Sequenced by immunoSEQ multiplex PCR; TCRdb stores in-frame clones only, minus some. The sample shows about 4,300 clones, around 85% of them seen only once. The sample consisted of FFPE minimally invasive lung adenocarcinoma tissue. These receptors originate from a person aged 50 or older with lung adenocarcinoma.

The chain carries TRBV18 and TRBJ1-5; possibly TRBD1 for D (6 bases). Germline loops: CDR1 KGHSH, CDR2 LQKENI. CDR3 length equals 16 residues. V lost 2 bases and J lost 3, with 14 bases in between. CDR3 residues: CASSPAAGVANQPQHF. For the CDR3, the DNA is TGTGCCAGCTCACCAGCCGCAGGGGTTGCCAATCAGCCCCAGCATTTT.

CDR3 sequence: CASSAQVSHEQYF. The CDR3 nucleotides read TGTGCCAGCAGTGCTCAGGTTTCCCACGAGCAGTACTTC. The V call is TRBV6-5, the J call TRBJ2-7; unclear D gene. Germline CDR1 is MNHEY and CDR2 is SVGAGI. V was shortened by 5 bases and J by 5 bases, with 13 bases between the two germline ends. This CDR3 has 13 amino acids.

The rearrangement links TRBV2 to TRBJ1-2; D remains unclear. The CDR3 is made up of 14 amino acids. Germline V gene lookup returns CDR1 SNHLY and CDR2 FYNNEI. Trimming stripped 4 bases from V and 3 bases from J, with 12 bases between. CDR3 in amino acids: CASSVLDIDYGYTF. The CDR3 region has the DNA TGTGCCAGCAGTGTCTTGGATATAGACTATGGCTACACCTTC.

This clone was detected a few times. The J gene is TRBJ1-2, the V gene TRBV2; no reliable D call. The CDR3 is 13 amino acids. The germline V gene has CDR1 SNHLY and CDR2 FYNNEI. The V end was cut by 5 bases, the J end by 8 bases, with 15 bases between. CDR3 nucleotide sequence: TGTGCCAGCAGTTCGGCATCCAGTATCGGCTACACCTTC. It yields the protein CASSSASSIGYTF.

This clone is large (0.1 to 1%). V is TRBV6-5 and J is TRBJ1-1; D is ambiguous. The V gene's germline CDR1 is MNHEY and CDR2 SVGAGI. V was clipped by 6 bases and J by 1 base, with 12 bases between them. The CDR3 length is 14 residues. In DNA, the CDR3 is TGTGCCAGCAGGACGCGGGGAAGGAACACTGAAGCTTTCTTT. It encodes CASRTRGRNTEAFF.

The chain joins TRBV7-3 to TRBJ2-3, with a possible D match to TRBD1 (5 bases). V was pared by 5 bases and J by 0 bases, with 15 bases between. The CDR3 is 16 amino acids. Germline V gene lookup returns CDR1 SGHTA and CDR2 FQGTGA. CDR3 in DNA: TGTGCCAGCAGCGTCCAGGGTGGGTTTAGCACAGATACGCAGTATTTT. This translates into CASSVQGGFSTDTQYF.

The gene calls are TRBV19 and TRBJ1-1; D unresolved. V was trimmed by 5 bases and J by 0 bases, leaving 13 bases between them. The CDR3 runs 15 residues. In germline, CDR1 is LNHDA, CDR2 SQIVND (reference sequence). CDR3 protein: CASSPQWALNTEAFF. Written as DNA, the CDR3 is TGTGCCAGTAGTCCCCAGTGGGCCCTGAACACTGAAGCTTTCTTT.

This chain links TRBV29-1 with TRBJ1-2, with D possibly TRBD1 on 5 matching bases. Germline CDR1 and CDR2: SQVTM and ANQGSEA. The CDR3 totals 13 residues. Trimming took 8 bases from V and 8 from J, leaving 21 bases between them. This chain's CDR3 is CSILQVLTGGYTF. Written as DNA, the CDR3 is TGCAGCATCCTACAGGTCCTGACGGGGGGCTACACCTTC.

The genes are TRBV7-2 and TRBJ2-3; TRBD1 aligns across 8 bases. This CDR3 contains 16 residues. V dropped 4 bases and J dropped 3; count of bases not matched to a gene: 9. Germline loops: CDR1 SGHTA, CDR2 FQGNSA. CDR3 region: CASSSGAGGMTDTQYF. DNA for the CDR3: TGTGCCAGCAGCTCCGGGGCAGGGGGCATGACAGATACGCAGTATTTT.

This clone was seen a handful of times. The chain employs TRBV27 and TRBJ2-3, with D perhaps matching TRBD2 (5 bases). V lost 4 bases to trimming and J lost 2 bases, with 16 bases between them. Germline V CDR1 and CDR2: MNHEY, SMNVEV (reference sequence). This CDR3 spans 16 amino acids. This CDR3 reads CASSSLAAVLTDTQYF. As DNA, the CDR3 is TGTGCCAGCAGTTCCCTCGCAGCGGTCCTCACAGATACGCAGTATTTT.

In its sample, this clone was seen a few times. The V and J genes are TRBV19 and TRBJ1-6; D not resolved. Germline V gives CDR1 LNHDA, CDR2 SQIVND (reference sequence). CDR3 length equals 13 residues. Trimming left V 2 bases short and J 10 bases short, with 9 bases between. Written as DNA, the CDR3 is TGTGCCAGTAGTATATCCCTACAGTCACCCCTCCACTTT. This translates into CASSISLQSPLHF.

V is TRBV29-1 and J is TRBJ1-2; D not certain. This CDR3 is 12 amino acids long. Germline loops: CDR1 SQVTM, CDR2 ANQGSEA. Trimming shortened V by 6 bases and J by 7 bases, and 15 bases separated the two germline ends. The CDR3 loop reads CSVQTAEGGYTF. CDR3 DNA sequence: TGCAGCGTCCAAACGGCAGAGGGTGGCTACACCTTC.

This chain connects TRBV27 to TRBJ1-2; D unclear. This CDR3 is 14 amino acids long. The germline CDR1 and CDR2 sequences are MNHEY and SMNVEV (reference sequence). V gave up 3 bases and J gave up 6 bases, with 14 bases separating them. DNA for the CDR3: TGTGCCAGCAGTTTGGGCTCGGGTTTTCATGGCTACACCTTC. As protein: CASSLGSGFHGYTF.